Following are 16 T cell receptor beta chains from one sample sequenced in a study of human T cells and chemical hapten exposure (dated by TCRdb to the early 2020s). Taken with the paper, the label for time point translates to: patch test 2, 6 weeks after DPC sensitization. This specimen's treatment or condition label, interpreted: therapeutic diphenylcyclopropenone sensitization with weekly scalp DPC. The library was prepared using RACE. The run used a NextSeq 500. The public reads were quality trimmed at Q25 with fastp and then assembled into clones with MiXCR by TCRdb, keeping productive beta chains. When rows share a CDR3 protein, they turn into one entry using the most common DNA and genes. The sample contains about 110,000 distinct CDR3 sequences, about a tenth of them found a single time. The ten largest clones represent over 3% of the sample. The sequences come from whole blood, collected in connection with sensitization to the hapten diphenylcyclopropenone (DPC). All receptors derive from a woman in her forties with alopecia areata. Some clones in this sample may be carry-over from other donors' samples.

This clonotype has only a few counts. The chain employs TRBV6-5 and TRBJ2-1, with 10 bases that match TRBD1. CDR1 MNHEY and CDR2 SVGAGI come from the germline V gene. With V trimmed by 5 bases and J by 4 bases, 5 bases remained unmatched. This CDR3 comprises 15 residues. The DNA of the CDR3 is TGTGCCAGCAGTGATAGGACAGGGGGGTACAATGAGCAGTTCTTC. This gives the protein CASSDRTGGYNEQFF.

This clonotype was observed many times. This chain links TRBV9 with TRBJ2-2; D perhaps matches TRBD2 (6 bases). Germline assignment: CDR1 SGDLS and CDR2 YYNGEE. V was shortened by 3 bases and J by 2 bases, with 11 bases between the two germline ends. The CDR3 runs to 15 residues. Written as DNA, the CDR3 is TGTGCCAGCAGCGGACGGGACTTTAACACCGGGGAGCTGTTTTTT. Translated: CASSGRDFNTGELFF.

The J gene is TRBJ2-5, the V gene TRBV5-5; tentatively, D is TRBD1 (5 bases). CDR1 and CDR2 (germline): SGHKS, YYEKEE (reference sequence). The CDR3 is 11 amino acids. V gave up 7 bases and J gave up 2 bases, with 6 bases separating them. The chain's CDR3 is CASQGQETQYF. The CDR3 bases are TGTGCCAGCCAGGGACAAGAGACCCAGTACTTC.

This clonotype appeared many times. V gene TRBV5-1 combines with J gene TRBJ1-2; TRBD1 aligns across 7 bases. Germline-derived CDR1 and CDR2 are SGHRS and YFSETQ. V shed 4 bases, J shed 0 bases, and the junction held 9 bases outside the gene matches. CDR3 length: 16 residues. The CDR3 spells CASSHLGQAANYGYTF. CDR3 sequence (DNA): TGCGCCAGCAGCCATCTCGGACAGGCAGCTAACTATGGCTACACCTTC. Using reference TRBV5-1 and TRBJ1-2 for the parts outside the CDR3, the full variable domain is KAGVTQTPRYLIKTRGQQVTLSCSPISGHRSVSWYQQTPGQGLQFLFEYFSETQRNKGNFPGRFSGRQFSNSRSEMNVSTLELGDSALYLCASSHLGQAANYGYTFGSGTRLTVV.

In this sample, this clonotype turned up a few times. V and J are TRBV7-6 and TRBJ2-7; 12 positions agree with TRBD1. CDR3 size: 17 residues. Germline V gives CDR1 SGHVS, CDR2 FNYEAQ. The junction had 5 bases not matched to a gene; V was cut back by 1 base and J by 1 base. As DNA, the CDR3 is TGTGCCAGCAGCTTAGGAGGGACAGGGGGCCGATCCTACGAGCAGTACTTC. Translating gives CASSLGGTGGRSYEQYF.

The table lists this clonotype with many counts. The chain carries TRBV7-2 and TRBJ2-7, with 7 bases matching TRBD2. The CDR3 totals 15 residues. Germline loops: CDR1 SGHTA, CDR2 FQGNSA. V was clipped by 3 bases and J by 5 bases; unmatched bases: 10. The CDR3 protein is CASSFRAGYPHEQYF. CDR3 nucleotide sequence: TGTGCCAGCAGCTTCAGAGCGGGGTACCCCCACGAGCAGTACTTC.

In its sample, this clonotype was seen a few times. CDR3 loop: CASSQDRLAEQETQYF. The CDR3 DNA sequence: TGTGCCAGCAGCCAAGATAGGCTAGCGGAACAAGAGACCCAGTACTTC. The chain uses TRBV3-1 and TRBJ2-5; 7 bases map to TRBD2. CDR1 is LGHDT, CDR2 YNNKEL, per germline (reference sequence). This CDR3 is built from 16 residues. The V and J ends lost 0 bases and 2 bases, in that order; junction bases with no gene match: 6.

This clonotype was recorded a few times. This chain connects TRBV9 to TRBJ2-5; 9 positions match TRBD2. Per the germline V gene, CDR1 is SGDLS and CDR2 is YYNGEE. The CDR3 runs to 15 residues. V lost 4 bases and J lost 5; bases outside the gene matches: 9. As DNA, the CDR3 is TGTGCCAGCAGCCTCGCGGGGGGGGCGATGGAGACCCAGTACTTC. It codes for CASSLAGGAMETQYF.

This clonotype was counted ten times or more. CDR3 sequence: CATSRDYLRRGGPYEQYF. The CDR3 nucleotides read TGTGCCACCAGCAGAGATTATCTCCGACGGGGGGGACCCTACGAGCAGTACTTC. The chain has TRBV15 and TRBJ2-7; TRBD2 matches at 8 bases. V lost 0 bases, J lost 2 bases, and 12 bases stayed unmatched. CDR1 and CDR2 (germline): LNHNV, YYDKDF (reference sequence). The CDR3 consists of 18 residues. The entire variable domain, with the rest obtained from reference TRBV15 and TRBJ2-7, is as follows: DAMVIQNPRYQVTQFGKPVTLSCSQTLNHNVMYWYQQKSSQAPKLLFHYYDKDFNNEADTPDNFQSRRPNTSFCFLDIRSPGLGDTAMYLCATSRDYLRRGGPYEQYFGPGTRLTVT.

The genes are TRBV3-1 and TRBJ2-2, with D hard to call. Germline loops: CDR1 LGHDT, CDR2 YNNKEL (reference sequence). The CDR3 is 11 amino acids. V gave up 1 base and J gave up 6 bases, with 0 bases separating them. The CDR3 coding sequence is TGTGCCAGCAGCCAAGCCGGGGAGCTGTTTTTT. This translates into CASSQAGELFF. Complete variable domain (other parts from reference TRBV3-1 and TRBJ2-2): DTAVSQTPKYLVTQMGNDKSIKCEQNLGHDTMYWYKQDSKKFLKIMFSYNNKELIINETVPNRFSPKSPDKAHLNLHINSLELGDSAVYFCASSQAGELFFGEGSRLTVL.

This clonotype was counted at least ten times. The rearrangement joins TRBV20-1 to TRBJ1-2; D might be TRBD1 (5 bases). Germline V CDR1 and CDR2: DFQATT, SNEGSKA (reference sequence). The CDR3 is 14 residues long. Trimming cost V 5 bases and J 3 bases, with 16 bases left between them. The CDR3 nucleotides are TGCAGTGCTTGGGATCCGAGGGGACACTATGGCTACACCTTC. The encoded protein is CSAWDPRGHYGYTF.

This clonotype was detected many times. V gene TRBV29-1 combines with J gene TRBJ2-5; 7 nucleotides match TRBD1. The CDR3 consists of 12 residues. Germline CDR1 SQVTM, CDR2 ANQGSEA. With V trimmed by 7 bases and J by 1 base, 3 bases remained unmatched. The CDR3 sequence is CSGGQVQETQYF. The CDR3 bases are TGCAGCGGTGGACAGGTCCAAGAGACCCAGTACTTC. Full variable domain (remainder filled in from reference TRBV29-1 and TRBJ2-5): SAVISQKPSRDICQRGTSLTIQCQVDSQVTMMFWYRQQPGQSLTLIATANQGSEATYESGFVIDKFPISRPNLTFSTLTVSNMSPEDSSIYLCSGGQVQETQYFGPGTRLLVL.

This clonotype came up a few times. The chain is built from TRBV19 and TRBJ2-5; D is ambiguous. This CDR3 comprises 11 residues. Looked up from germline, CDR1 is LNHDA and CDR2 is SQIVND (reference sequence). Trimming cost V 4 bases and J 5 bases, with 5 bases left between them. CDR3: CASSKGETQYF. DNA for the CDR3: TGTGCCAGTAGTAAAGGGGAGACCCAGTACTTC.

With respect to this clonotype: It may be a read error: a sequence one base away is much more abundant. In this CDR3 the conserved last residue, phenylalanine or tryptophan, is missing, so a read error is likely. The genes are TRBV7-2 and TRBJ1-2; D perhaps matches TRBD1 (5 bases). The CDR3 runs 14 residues. Germline-derived CDR1 and CDR2 are SGHTA and FQGNSA. V dropped 0 bases and J dropped 3 bases, with 8 bases sitting between them. The CDR3 reads CASSLAGTDYGYTY. The CDR3 coding sequence is TGTGCCAGCAGCTTAGCGGGGACGGACTATGGCTACACCTAC.

This clonotype showed up just a few times. This sequence joins TRBV9 and TRBJ2-7; 8 bases are shared with TRBD2. Trimming took 2 bases from V and 2 from J; bases not matched to a gene: 3. The CDR3 has 14 residues. Per germline, CDR1 SGDLS and CDR2 YYNGEE. This chain's CDR3 is CASSVVAGTYEQYF. The CDR3 nucleotides are TGTGCCAGCAGCGTTGTAGCGGGAACCTACGAGCAGTACTTC. The full variable domain, in which reference TRBV9 and TRBJ2-7 provide the parts outside the CDR3, is DSGVTQTPKHLITATGQRVTLRCSPRSGDLSVYWYQQSLDQGLQFLIQYYNGEERAKGNILERFSAQQFPDLHSELNLSSLELGDSALYFCASSVVAGTYEQYFGPGTRLTVT.

This clonotype was seen a handful of times. The gene calls are TRBV12-3 or TRBV12-4 and TRBJ1-2; D may be TRBD1 (6 bases). Deletions cut 5 bases from V and 7 bases from J, with 14 bases between. CDR3 length: 13 residues. The CDR3 region has the DNA TGTGCCAGCAGTCGACAGGACCACGGTGGCTACACCTTC. Translated, it gives CASSRQDHGGYTF.